The TCR beta chain under discussion was sequenced for a study of blood T cell repertoires in COVID-19. The germline V gene has CDR1 LGHNT and CDR2 FRNRAP. Trimming took 6 bases from V and 7 from J, leaving 6 bases between them. The CDR3 length is 11 residues. Participant reports of clinical history set cohort assignment. Recovery meant two consecutive negative NP/OP PCR tests, professional clearance, or resolved symptoms. Repertoires were generated with immunoSEQ multiplex PCR, while TCRdb's copy carries only in-frame clones and drops some. The sample gives 200,000 to 250,000 clones, roughly 84% of which show up once; approximately 6.5% is in the top ten.

This receptor was identified in a middle-aged woman who had recovered from COVID-19. The sequenced sample was PBMCs or T cells enriched from blood (not recorded which). The genes are TRBV12-5 and TRBJ1-4; D is undetermined. CDR3 loop: CASGPGEKLFF. CDR3 bases: TGTGCTAGTGGCCCCGGTGAAAAACTGTTTTTT. Full variable domain (rest looked up from reference TRBV12-5 and TRBJ1-4): DARVTQTPRHKVTEMGQEVTMRCQPILGHNTVFWYRQTMMQGLELLAYFRNRAPLDDSGMPKDRFSAEMPDATLATLKIQPSEPRDSAVYFCASGPGEKLFFGSGTQLSVL.